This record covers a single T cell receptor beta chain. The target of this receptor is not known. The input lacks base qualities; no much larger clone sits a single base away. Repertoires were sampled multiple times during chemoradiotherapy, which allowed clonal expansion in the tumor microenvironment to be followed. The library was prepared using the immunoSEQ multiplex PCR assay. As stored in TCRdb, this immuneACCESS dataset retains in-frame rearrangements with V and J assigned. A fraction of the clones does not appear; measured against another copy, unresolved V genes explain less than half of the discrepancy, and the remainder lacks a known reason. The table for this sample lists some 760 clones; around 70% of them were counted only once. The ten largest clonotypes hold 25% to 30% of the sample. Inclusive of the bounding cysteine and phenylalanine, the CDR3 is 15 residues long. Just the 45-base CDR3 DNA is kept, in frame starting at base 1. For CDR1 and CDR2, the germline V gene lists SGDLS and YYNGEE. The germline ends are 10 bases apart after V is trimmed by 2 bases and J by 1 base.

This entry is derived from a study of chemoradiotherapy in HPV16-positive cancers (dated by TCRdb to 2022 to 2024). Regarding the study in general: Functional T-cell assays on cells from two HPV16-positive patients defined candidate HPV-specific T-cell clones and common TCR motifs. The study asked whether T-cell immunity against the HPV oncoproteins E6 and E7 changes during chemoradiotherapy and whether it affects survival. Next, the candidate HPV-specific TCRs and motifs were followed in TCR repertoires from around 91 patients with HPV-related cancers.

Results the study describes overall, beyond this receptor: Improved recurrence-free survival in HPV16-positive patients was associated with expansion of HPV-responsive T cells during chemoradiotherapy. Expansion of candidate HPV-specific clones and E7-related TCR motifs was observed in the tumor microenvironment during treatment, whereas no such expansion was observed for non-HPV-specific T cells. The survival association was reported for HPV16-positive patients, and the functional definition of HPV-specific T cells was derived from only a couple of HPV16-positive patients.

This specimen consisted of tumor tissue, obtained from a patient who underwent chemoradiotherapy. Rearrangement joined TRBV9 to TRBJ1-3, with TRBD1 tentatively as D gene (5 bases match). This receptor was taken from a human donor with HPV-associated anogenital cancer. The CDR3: CASSVWGGSGNTIYF. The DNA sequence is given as TGTGCCAGCAGCGTTTGGGGGGGATCTGGAAACACCATATATTTT.